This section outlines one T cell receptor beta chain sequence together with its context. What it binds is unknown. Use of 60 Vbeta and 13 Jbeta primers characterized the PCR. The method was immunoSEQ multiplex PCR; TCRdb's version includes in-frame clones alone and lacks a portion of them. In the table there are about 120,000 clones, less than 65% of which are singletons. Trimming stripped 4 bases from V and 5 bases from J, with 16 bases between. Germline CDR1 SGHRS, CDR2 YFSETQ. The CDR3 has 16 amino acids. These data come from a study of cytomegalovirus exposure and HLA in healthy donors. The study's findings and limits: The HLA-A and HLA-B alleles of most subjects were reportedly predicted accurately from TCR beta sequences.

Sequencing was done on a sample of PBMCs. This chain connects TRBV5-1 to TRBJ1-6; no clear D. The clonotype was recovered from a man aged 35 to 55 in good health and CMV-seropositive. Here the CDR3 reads CASSLRGEGNNSPLHF. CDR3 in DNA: TGCGCCAGCAGCCTAAGAGGAGAGGGAAATAATTCACCCCTCCACTTT.